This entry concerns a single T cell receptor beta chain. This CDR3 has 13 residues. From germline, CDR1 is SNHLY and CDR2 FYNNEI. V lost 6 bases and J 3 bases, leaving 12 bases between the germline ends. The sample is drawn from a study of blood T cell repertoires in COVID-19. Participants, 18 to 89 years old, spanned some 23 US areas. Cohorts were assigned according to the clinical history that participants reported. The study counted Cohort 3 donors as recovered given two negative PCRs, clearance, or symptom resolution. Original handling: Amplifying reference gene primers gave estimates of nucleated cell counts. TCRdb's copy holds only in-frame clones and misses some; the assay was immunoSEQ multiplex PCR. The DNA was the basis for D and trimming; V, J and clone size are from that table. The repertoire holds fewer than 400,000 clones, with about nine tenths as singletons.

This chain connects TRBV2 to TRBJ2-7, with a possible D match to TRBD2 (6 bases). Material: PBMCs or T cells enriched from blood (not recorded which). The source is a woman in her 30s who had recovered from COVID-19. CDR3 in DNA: TGTGCCAGCAGCGATAGGACTATCTACGAGCAGTACTTC. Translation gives CASSDRTIYEQYF.